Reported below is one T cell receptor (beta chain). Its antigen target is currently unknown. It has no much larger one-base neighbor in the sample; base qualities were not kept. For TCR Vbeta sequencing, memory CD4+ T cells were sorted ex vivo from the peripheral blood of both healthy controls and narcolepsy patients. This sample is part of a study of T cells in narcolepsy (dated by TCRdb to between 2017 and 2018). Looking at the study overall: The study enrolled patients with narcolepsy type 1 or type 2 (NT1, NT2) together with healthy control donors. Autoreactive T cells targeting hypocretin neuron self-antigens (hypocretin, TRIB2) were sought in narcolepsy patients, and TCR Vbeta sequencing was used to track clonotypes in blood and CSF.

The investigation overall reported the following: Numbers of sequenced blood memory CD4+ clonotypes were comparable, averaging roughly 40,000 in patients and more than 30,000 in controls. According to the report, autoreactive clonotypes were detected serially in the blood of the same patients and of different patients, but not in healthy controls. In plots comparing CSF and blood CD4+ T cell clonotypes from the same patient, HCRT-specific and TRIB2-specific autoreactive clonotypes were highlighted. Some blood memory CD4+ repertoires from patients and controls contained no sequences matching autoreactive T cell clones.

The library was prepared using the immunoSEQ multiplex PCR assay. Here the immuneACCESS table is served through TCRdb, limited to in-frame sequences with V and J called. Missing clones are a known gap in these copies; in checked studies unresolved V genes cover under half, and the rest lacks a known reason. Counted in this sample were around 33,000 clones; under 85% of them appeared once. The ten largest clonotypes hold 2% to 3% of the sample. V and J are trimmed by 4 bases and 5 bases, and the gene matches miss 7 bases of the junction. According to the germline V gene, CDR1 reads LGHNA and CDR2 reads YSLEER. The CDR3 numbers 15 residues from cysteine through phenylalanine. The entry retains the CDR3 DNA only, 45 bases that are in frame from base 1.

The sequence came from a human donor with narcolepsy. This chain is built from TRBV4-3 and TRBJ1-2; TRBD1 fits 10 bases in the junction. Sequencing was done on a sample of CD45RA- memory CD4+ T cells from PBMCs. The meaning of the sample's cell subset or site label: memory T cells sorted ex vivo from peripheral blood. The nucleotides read TGCGCCAGCAGCCGAGAACCGGGACAGGGGTATGGCTACACCTTC. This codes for CASSREPGQGYGYTF.